In its sample, the clone carrying this TCR beta chain was seen many times. The data were taken from a study of CD8+CD57+ T cells in acquired aplastic anemia. The CDR3 loop spans 17 amino acids. Germline values: CDR1 MGHRA, CDR2 YSYEKL. V lost 2 bases and J lost 3, with 19 bases in between. The study profiled TCR beta VDJ and CDR3 using genomic DNA as template. MiXCR, applied by TCRdb to the reads, yields one record per CDR3 protein. This sample has approximately 200,000 distinct CDR3 sequences, with roughly 55% found just once. This sequence joins TRBV4-1 and TRBJ1-2; possible D gene TRBD1, 6 bases. The sequenced material came from sorted CD4+, CD8+, or CD8+CD57+ T cells (not recorded which) from PBMCs. The clonotype originates from a human donor in good health. CDR3 DNA sequence: TGCGCCAGCAGCCAATCTTTGACCCTACAGGGCGACTATGGCTACACCTTC. Translation: CASSQSLTLQGDYGYTF.